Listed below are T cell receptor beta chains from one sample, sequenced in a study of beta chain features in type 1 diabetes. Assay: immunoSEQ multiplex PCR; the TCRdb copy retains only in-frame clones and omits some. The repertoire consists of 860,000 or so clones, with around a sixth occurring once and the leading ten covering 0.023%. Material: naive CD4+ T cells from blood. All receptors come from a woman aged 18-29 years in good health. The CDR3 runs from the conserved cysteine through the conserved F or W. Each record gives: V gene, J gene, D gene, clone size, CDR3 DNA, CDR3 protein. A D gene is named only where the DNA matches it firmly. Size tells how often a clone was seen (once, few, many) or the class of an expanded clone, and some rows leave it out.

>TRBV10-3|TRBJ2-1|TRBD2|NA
TGTGCCATCAGTGAGTCAGGGACTACAACCCATGAGCAGTTCTTC
CAISESGTTTHEQFF
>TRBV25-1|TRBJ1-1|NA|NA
TGTGCCAGCGGGGGGGCCGGAGGGGATTACACTGAAGCTTTCTTT
CASGGAGGDYTEAFF
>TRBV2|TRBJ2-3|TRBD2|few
TGTGCCAGCAGTCCAGCGGGAGGCAACCACCCAATTCAGTATTTT
CASSPAGGNHPIQYF
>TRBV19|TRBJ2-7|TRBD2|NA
TGTGCCAGTAGTATAGGCGGGAGCGCGACCTACTACGAGCAGTACTTC
CASSIGGSATYYEQYF
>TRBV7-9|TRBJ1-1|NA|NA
TGTGCCAGCAATATTTTCGCTCTCGGGATCCCTGAAGCTTTCTTT
CASNIFALGIPEAFF
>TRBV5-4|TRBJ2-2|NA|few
TGTGCCAGCAGCCGGGCCGCACCGAACACCGGGGAGCTGTTTTTT
CASSRAAPNTGELFF
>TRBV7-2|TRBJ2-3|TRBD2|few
TGTGCCAGCAGCCCCGCGGCGGGAGCCCGCACAGATACGCAGTATTTT
CASSPAAGARTDTQYF
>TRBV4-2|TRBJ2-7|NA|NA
TGTGCCAGCAGCCAAGATATCCACTACGAGCAGTACTTC
CASSQDIHYEQYF
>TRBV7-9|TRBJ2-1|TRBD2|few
TGTGCCAGCAGCTGGACTAGCGGGAGCAGGAGTGAGCAGTTCTTC
CASSWTSGSRSEQFF
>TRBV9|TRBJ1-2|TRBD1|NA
TGTGCCAGCAGCGTCAGGGGGGGTAACGATGGCTACACCTTC
CASSVRGGNDGYTF
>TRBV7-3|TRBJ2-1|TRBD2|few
TGTGCCAGCAGCTCCAGCGCTAGCGGGAGAATGGTGCATGAGCAGTTCTTC
CASSSSASGRMVHEQFF
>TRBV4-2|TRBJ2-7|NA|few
TGTGCCAGCAGCCAGGTACTAGGTTCATGGCAGTACTTC
CASSQVLGSWQYF
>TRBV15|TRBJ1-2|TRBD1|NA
TGTGCCACCAGCAGAGATCGGTTGGGACAGGACTTC
CATSRDRLGQDF
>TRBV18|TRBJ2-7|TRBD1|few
TGTGCCAGCTCCCGACGACGGAATGACAGGGGGCCCTACGAGCAGTACTTC
CASSRRRNDRGPYEQYF
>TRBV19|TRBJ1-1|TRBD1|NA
TGTGCCAGTAGTGTGCCGACAGGGGGCCTTTTTGGCACTGAAGCTTTCTTT
CASSVPTGGLFGTEAFF
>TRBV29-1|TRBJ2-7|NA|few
TGCAGCGTTGCGATGAGTCTAAGCTCCTACGAGCAGTACTTC
CSVAMSLSSYEQYF
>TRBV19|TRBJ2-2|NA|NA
TGTGCCAGTAGTCCAAGACAGGGAGGCGGGGAGCTGTTTTTT
CASSPRQGGGELFF
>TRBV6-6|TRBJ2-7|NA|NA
TGTGCCAGCACCGGCCGGGGCAATTACGAGCAGTACTTC
CASTGRGNYEQYF
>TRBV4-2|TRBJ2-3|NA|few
TGTGCCAGCAGCCAAGACAGTGTTCAGTATGCTAGCGCAAACACAGATACGCAGTATTTT
CASSQDSVQYASANTDTQYF
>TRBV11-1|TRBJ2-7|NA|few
TGTGCCAGCAGCTTACAACCCCAGAACGAGCAGTACTTC
CASSLQPQNEQYF
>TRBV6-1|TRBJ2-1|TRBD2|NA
TGTGCCAGCAGGGGACTAGCGCGGAGCAATGAGCAGTTCTTC
CASRGLARSNEQFF
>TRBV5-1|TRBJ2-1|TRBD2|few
TGCGCCAGCAGCTCGACATCTGGACTAGCGGGAGGGCAACAGTTCTTC
CASSSTSGLAGGQQFF
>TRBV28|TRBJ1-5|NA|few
TGTGCCAGCCTCTCAATGGACCTCTATCAGCCCCAGCATTTT
CASLSMDLYQPQHF
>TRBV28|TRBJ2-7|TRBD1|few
TGTGCCAGCAGGCGACAGGGCGGCTACGAGCAGTACTTC
CASRRQGGYEQYF
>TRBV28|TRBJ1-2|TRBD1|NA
TGTGCCAGTGCCACAGGGGTCTATGGCTACACCTTC
CASATGVYGYTF
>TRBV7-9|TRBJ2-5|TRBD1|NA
TGTGCCAGCAGCCGCGGACAGGGTAAAGAGACCCAGTACTTC
CASSRGQGKETQYF
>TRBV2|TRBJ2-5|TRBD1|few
TGTGCCAGCAGGAGGGACAGGGGGCACCAAGAGACCCAGTACTTC
CASRRDRGHQETQYF
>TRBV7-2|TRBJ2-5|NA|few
TGTGCCAGCAGCTTCCGGACAGAGGGGGAGACCCAGTACTTC
CASSFRTEGETQYF
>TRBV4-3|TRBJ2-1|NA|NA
TGCGCCAGCAGCCAAGATGAACGTCCCCTCTACAATGAGCAGTTCTTC
CASSQDERPLYNEQFF
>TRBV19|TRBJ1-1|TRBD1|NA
TGTGCCAGTAGTTGGGGACAGACGAACACTGAAGCTTTCTTT
CASSWGQTNTEAFF
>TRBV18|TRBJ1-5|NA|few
TGTGCCAGCTCACTAATGGACAACCAAAATCAGCCCCAGCATTTT
CASSLMDNQNQPQHF
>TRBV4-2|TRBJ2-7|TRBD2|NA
TGTGCCAGCAGCCAAGACCTAGCGGGAGGGCCAATCGCCTACGAGCAGTACTTC
CASSQDLAGGPIAYEQYF
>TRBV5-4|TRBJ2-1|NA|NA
TGCGCCAGCAGCCCCAGTGAGGACAACTACAATGAGCAGTTCTTC
CASSPSEDNYNEQFF
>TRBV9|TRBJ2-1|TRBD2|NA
TGTGCCAGCAGCGCCAGACTAGCGGGAGGCTCCTACAATGAGCAGTTCTTC
CASSARLAGGSYNEQFF
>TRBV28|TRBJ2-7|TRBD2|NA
TGTGCCAGCAGTTTATCAACTAGCGGGTCCTACGAGCAGTACTTC
CASSLSTSGSYEQYF
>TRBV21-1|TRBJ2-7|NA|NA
TGTGCCAGCAGCAAATTTCCGATTTGGCCCCAACATAACAGGGAGAGAAGGTACGAGCAGTACTTC
CASSKFPIWPQHNRERRYEQYF
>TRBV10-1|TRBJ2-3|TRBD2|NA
TGCGCCAGCAGTGAGCCGAGGACTAGCGGGAAACCAGATACGCAGTATTTT
CASSEPRTSGKPDTQYF
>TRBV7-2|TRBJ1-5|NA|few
TGTGCCAGCAGCTTTGTCGGCAGGGCTCAGCCCCAGCATTTT
CASSFVGRAQPQHF
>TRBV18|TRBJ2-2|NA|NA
TGTGCCAGCTCACCCTCGACCGCAGTTCTATCCGGGGAGCTGTTTTTT
CASSPSTAVLSGELFF
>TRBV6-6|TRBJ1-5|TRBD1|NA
TGTGCCAGCAGGGGGACAGGGGACGGGCAGCCCCAGCATTTT
CASRGTGDGQPQHF
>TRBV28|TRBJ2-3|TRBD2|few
TGTGCCAGCAGTTTTCTGGCGGGAGGGTCAGATACGCAGTATTTT
CASSFLAGGSDTQYF
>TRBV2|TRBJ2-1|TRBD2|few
TGTGCCAGCACCTTCGAGACTAGCTCGTGGGAGCAGTTCTTC
CASTFETSSWEQFF
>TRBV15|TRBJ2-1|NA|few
TGTGCCACCAGCAGAGATACAGGTTATGAGCAGTTCTTC
CATSRDTGYEQFF
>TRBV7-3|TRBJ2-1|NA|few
TGTGCCAGCAGCCCGCGAGGGTACAATGAGCAGTTCTTC
CASSPRGYNEQFF
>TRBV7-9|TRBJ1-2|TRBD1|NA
TGTGCCAGCAGCTCCTCCGGGACAGTTAGTAACTATGGCTACACCTTC
CASSSSGTVSNYGYTF
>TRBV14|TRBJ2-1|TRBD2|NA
TGTGCCAGCAGCCAATCTCTGGGACTAGCTTACAATGAGCAGTTCTTC
CASSQSLGLAYNEQFF
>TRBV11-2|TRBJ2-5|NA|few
TGTGCCAGCAGCCAAGGGACAACCGAGACCCAGTACTTC
CASSQGTTETQYF
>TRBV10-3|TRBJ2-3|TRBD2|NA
TGTGCCATCGGATCCACTAGCGGGAGTTCAGATACACAGTATTTT
CAIGSTSGSSDTQYF
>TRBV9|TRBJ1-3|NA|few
TGTGCCAGCAGCGTAGCAGGGGCGCGGGGAAACACCATATATTTT
CASSVAGARGNTIYF
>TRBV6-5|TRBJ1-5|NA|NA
TGTGCCAGCAGTCCGACGCTGGATAGCAATCAGCCCCAGCATTTT
CASSPTLDSNQPQHF